The T cell receptor (beta chain) described here comes from a study of identical twins. Study-level points and caveats: The analysis was cross-sectional rather than longitudinal within donors. While abundant cord blood beta clonotypes carried fewer insertions, memory repertoires showed no such pattern. Some out-of-frame alpha sequences were shared by twins, and these showed excess low generation probability.

Trimming removed 3 bases from V and 4 bases from J; junction bases left unmatched: 12. The CDR3 consists of 17 residues. Per germline, CDR1 DFQATT and CDR2 SNEGSKA (reference sequence). MiXCR was run by TCRdb on the 5' RACE reads, yielding one entry per CDR3 protein. The sample carries fewer than 650,000 distinct CDR3 sequences, approximately 9.6% recorded once. This clonotype showed up just a few times. Its antigen is still unknown. The same sample was also used in a study of yellow fever vaccine responses in identical twins. That paper adds: Reportedly, the T cell response mounted by twins to vaccine seemed partly convergent, partly personalized.

The clonotype was recovered from a woman aged 18-35 years in good health. The V and J genes are TRBV20-1 and TRBJ2-1, with 10 nucleotides matching TRBD2. Sequencing was performed on PBMCs. CDR3: CSASPHLAGVRYNEQFF. The CDR3 nucleotides read TGCAGTGCTAGCCCTCATCTAGCGGGAGTAAGGTACAATGAGCAGTTCTTC.